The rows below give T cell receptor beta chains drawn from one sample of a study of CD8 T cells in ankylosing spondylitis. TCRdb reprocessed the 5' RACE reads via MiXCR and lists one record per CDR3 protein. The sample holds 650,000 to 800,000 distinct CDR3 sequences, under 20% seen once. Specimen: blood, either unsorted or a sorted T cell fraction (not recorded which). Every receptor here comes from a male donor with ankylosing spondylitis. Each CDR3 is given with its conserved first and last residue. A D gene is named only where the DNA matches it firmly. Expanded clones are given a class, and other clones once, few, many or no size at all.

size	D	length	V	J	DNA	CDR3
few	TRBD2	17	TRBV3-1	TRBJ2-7	TGTGCCAGCACCCGGGGGACCAGAAGCGGGAGCTCCTACGAGCAGTACTTC	CASTRGTRSGSSYEQYF
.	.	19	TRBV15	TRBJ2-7	TGTGCCACCAGCAGAGCTCCTCTGTCCGCGGCGACCACGCGCTCCGAGCAGTACTTC	CATSRAPLSAATTRSEQYF
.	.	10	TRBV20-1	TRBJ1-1	TGCAGTGCTAGAGGGGTTGAAGCTTTCTTT	CSARGVEAFF
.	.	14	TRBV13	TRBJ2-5	TGTGCCAGCAGCTCCACACAGGCCCAAGAGACCCAGTACTTC	CASSSTQAQETQYF
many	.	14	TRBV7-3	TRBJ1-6	TGTGCCAGCAGCTTAAGGGGGGGGAATTCACCCCTCCACTTT	CASSLRGGNSPLHF
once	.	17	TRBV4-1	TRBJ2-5	TGCGCCAGCAGCCAAGATGCTGAGGTTAGCCAAAGAGGGACCCAGTACTTC	CASSQDAEVSQRGTQYF
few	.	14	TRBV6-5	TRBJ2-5	TGTGCCAGCAGTTACGGGAACATACAAGAGACCCAGTACTTC	CASSYGNIQETQYF
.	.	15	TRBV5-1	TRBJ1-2	TGCGCCAGCAGCCCAGACAGCTTCCTTAACTATGGCTACACCTTC	CASSPDSFLNYGYTF
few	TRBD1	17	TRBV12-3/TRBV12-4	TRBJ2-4	TGTGCCAGCAGTTTAGCGAGGGGACAGGGCTTTGGAAACATTCAGTACTTC	CASSLARGQGFGNIQYF
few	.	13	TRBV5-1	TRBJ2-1	TGCGCCAGCAGCTTGGTCGGTGGTCGGGAGCAGTTCTTC	CASSLVGGREQFF
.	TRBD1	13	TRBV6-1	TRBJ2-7	TGTGCCAGCAGTGACCGGGACAGGGTCGAGCAGTACTTC	CASSDRDRVEQYF
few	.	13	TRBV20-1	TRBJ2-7	TGCAGTGCCCGAGGCAGTCTCTCCTACGAGCAGTACTTC	CSARGSLSYEQYF
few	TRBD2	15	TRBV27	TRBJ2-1	TGTGCCAGCAGTTCCTGGGGTAGCGGGAGCAATGAGCAGTTCTTC	CASSSWGSGSNEQFF
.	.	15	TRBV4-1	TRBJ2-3	TGCGCCAGCAGCCCCGGAGACCGGAATACAGATACGCAGTATTTT	CASSPGDRNTDTQYF
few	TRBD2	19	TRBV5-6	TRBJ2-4	TGTGCCAGCAGCTTGGTTGTTCTAGCGGGGGGCAAAACCAAAAACATTCAGTACTTC	CASSLVVLAGGKTKNIQYF
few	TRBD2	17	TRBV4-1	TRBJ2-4	TGCGCCAGCAGCCAAGAAGGCGGGGGGGCCACCAAAAACATTCAGTACTTC	CASSQEGGGATKNIQYF
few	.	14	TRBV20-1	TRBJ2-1	TGCAGTGCTAGCGGGGGGCCCGCCTACAATGAGCAGTTCTTC	CSASGGPAYNEQFF
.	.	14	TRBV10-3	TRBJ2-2	TGTGCCATCAGTTGGGGGGCCGACACCGGGGAGCTGTTTTTT	CAISWGADTGELFF
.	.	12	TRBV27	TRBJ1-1	TGTGCCAGCAGGGATCCGAACACTGAAGCTTTCTTT	CASRDPNTEAFF
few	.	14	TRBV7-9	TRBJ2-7	TGTGCCAGCAGCTTAAATTCTAGCCCCTACGAGCAGTACTTC	CASSLNSSPYEQYF
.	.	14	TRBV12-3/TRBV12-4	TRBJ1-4	TGTGCCAGCAGGCCCCCGGGGGCTAATGAAAAACTGTTTTTT	CASRPPGANEKLFF
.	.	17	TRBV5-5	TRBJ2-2	TGTGCCAGCAGCTTAGAGGGGGCACTAGCGGTGACCGGGGAGCTGTTTTTT	CASSLEGALAVTGELFF
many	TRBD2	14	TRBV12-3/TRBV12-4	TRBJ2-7	TGTGCCAGCAGTTCTCACGGGGGGAACTACGAGCAGTACTTC	CASSSHGGNYEQYF
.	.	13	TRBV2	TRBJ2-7	TGTGCCAGCAGTCTACGTGGTTCTGAGGAGCAGTACTTC	CASSLRGSEEQYF
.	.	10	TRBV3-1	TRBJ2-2	TGTGCCAGCAAGAGCCGGGAGCTGTTTTTT	CASKSRELFF
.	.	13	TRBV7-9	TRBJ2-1	TGTGCCAGCAGCTTAATCGGGACCCAGGGGCAGTTCTTC	CASSLIGTQGQFF
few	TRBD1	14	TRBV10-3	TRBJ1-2	TGTGCCATCAGTGAGGGGGACAGGGGCTATGGCTACACCTTC	CAISEGDRGYGYTF
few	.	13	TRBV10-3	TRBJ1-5	TGTGCCATCACCCGGACAGAAAATCAGCCCCAGCATTTT	CAITRTENQPQHF
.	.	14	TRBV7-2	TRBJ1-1	TGTGCCAGCAGCTGGGAGATGTCGAACACTGAAGCTTTCTTT	CASSWEMSNTEAFF
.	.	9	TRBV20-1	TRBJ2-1	TGCAGTCCAAGAGGGTCGGAGTTCTTC	CSPRGSEFF
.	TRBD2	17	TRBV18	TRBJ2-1	TGTGCCAGCTCACCACCCATGGGAGCGGGAAGGGACAATGAGCAGTTCTTC	CASSPPMGAGRDNEQFF
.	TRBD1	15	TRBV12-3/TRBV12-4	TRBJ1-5	TGTGCCAGCAGTGGGGTGGGACAGGGAAATCAGCCCCAGCATTTT	CASSGVGQGNQPQHF
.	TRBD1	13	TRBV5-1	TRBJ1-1	TGCGCCAGCAGCGCCGGGACAGGGGTCGCGTCTTTCTTT	CASSAGTGVASFF
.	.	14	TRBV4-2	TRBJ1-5	TGTGCCAGCAGCCAAGGGGGGGGCGGTCAGCCCCAGCATTTT	CASSQGGGGQPQHF
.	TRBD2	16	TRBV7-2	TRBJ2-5	TGTGCCAGCAGCTTCATGCCCGGGACTAGCGGAGAGACCCAGTACTTC	CASSFMPGTSGETQYF
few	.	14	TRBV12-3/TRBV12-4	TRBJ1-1	TGTGCCAGCAGTCCCGGAAGCAGGGGTGTTGAAGCTTTCTTT	CASSPGSRGVEAFF
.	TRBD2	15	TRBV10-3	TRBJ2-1	TGTGCCATCAGATTTAGCGGGGGGGCCGACAATGAGCAGTTCTTC	CAIRFSGGADNEQFF
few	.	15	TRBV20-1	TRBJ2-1	TGCAGTGCTAGAGATCTCTTGGCGTACTACAATGAGCAGTTCTTC	CSARDLLAYYNEQFF
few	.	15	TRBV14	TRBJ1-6	TGTGCCAGCAGCCAACTACAGGGCCATTATTCACCCCTCCACTTT	CASSQLQGHYSPLHF
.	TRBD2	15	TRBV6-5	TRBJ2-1	TGTGCCAGCAGTTCCCCTGGGAGGGTTCACAATGAGCAGTTCTTC	CASSSPGRVHNEQFF
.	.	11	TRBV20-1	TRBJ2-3	TGCAGTGCGAACTTGGCAGATACGCAGTATTTT	CSANLADTQYF
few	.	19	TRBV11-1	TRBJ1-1	TGTGCCAGCAGCTTAGCCCCGGCAGGGAGTCCCTCGGTGAACACTGAAGCTTTCTTT	CASSLAPAGSPSVNTEAFF
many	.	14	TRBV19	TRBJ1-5	TGTGCCAGTACCCTGGAGGAAGGCAATCAGCCCCAGCATTTT	CASTLEEGNQPQHF
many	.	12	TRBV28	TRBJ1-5	TGTGCTAGCAGGGAAGGCAATCAGCCCCAGCATTTT	CASREGNQPQHF
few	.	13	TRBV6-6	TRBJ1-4	TGTGCCAGCAGCCGGGGCTTCAATGAAAAACTGTTTTTT	CASSRGFNEKLFF
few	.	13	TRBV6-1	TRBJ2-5	TGTGCCAGCAGCCGACTTGTCCAAGAGACCCAGTACTTC	CASSRLVQETQYF
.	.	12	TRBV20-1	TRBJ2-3	TGCAGTGCCAGGGACAACACAGATACGCAGTATTTT	CSARDNTDTQYF
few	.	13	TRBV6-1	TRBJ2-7	TGTGCCAGCAGCCCATCGGGCCTCGGCGAGCAGTACTTC	CASSPSGLGEQYF
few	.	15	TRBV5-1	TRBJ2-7	TGCGCCAGCAGCTTGGAAGTAGCTACGCCCTACGAGCAGTACTTC	CASSLEVATPYEQYF
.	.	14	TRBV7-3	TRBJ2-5	TGTGCCAGCAGCTCCCGACAGGACCGAGAGACCCAGTACTTC	CASSSRQDRETQYF
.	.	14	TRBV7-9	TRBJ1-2	TGTGCCAGCAGCTTAGATGCAGGGACGGCTGGCTACACCTTC	CASSLDAGTAGYTF
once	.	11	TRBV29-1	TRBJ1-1	TGCAGCGTCGGGGGTCACACTGAAGCTTTCTTT	CSVGGHTEAFF
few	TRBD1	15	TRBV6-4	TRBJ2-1	TGTGCCAGCAGATCCACAGGGGGATACCTCAATGAGCAGTTCTTC	CASRSTGGYLNEQFF
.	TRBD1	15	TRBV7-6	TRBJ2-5	TGTGCCAGCAGCGTGGACAGGGGAAGGGAAGAGACCCAGTACTTC	CASSVDRGREETQYF
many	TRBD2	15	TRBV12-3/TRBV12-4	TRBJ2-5	TGTGCCAGCAGTTCAGGGACTAGCGGGAGAGAGACCCAGTACTTC	CASSSGTSGRETQYF
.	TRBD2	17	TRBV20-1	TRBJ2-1	TGCAGTGCCCCCCTTCTAGCGGGGAGGAGCTCCTACAATGAGCAGTTCTTC	CSAPLLAGRSSYNEQFF
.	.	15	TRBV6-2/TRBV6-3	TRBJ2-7	TGTGCCAGCAGCAATGGACAAGCCAGCTCCTACGAGCAGTACTTC	CASSNGQASSYEQYF